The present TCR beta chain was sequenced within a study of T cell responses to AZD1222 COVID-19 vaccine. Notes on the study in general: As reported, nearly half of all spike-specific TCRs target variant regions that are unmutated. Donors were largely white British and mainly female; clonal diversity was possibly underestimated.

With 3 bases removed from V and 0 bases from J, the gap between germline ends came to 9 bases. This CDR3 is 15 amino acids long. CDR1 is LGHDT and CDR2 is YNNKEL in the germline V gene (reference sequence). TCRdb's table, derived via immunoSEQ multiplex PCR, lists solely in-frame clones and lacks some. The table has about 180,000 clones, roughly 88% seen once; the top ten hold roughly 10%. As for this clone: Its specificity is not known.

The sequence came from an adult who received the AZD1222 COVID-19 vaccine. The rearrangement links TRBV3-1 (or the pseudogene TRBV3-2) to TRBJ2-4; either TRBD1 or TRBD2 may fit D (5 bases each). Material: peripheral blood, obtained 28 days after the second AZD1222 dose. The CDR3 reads CASSQGRTAKNIQYF. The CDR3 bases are TGTGCCAGCAGCCAGGGACGGACAGCCAAAAACATTCAGTACTTC.